This TCR beta chain came from a study of Graves' ophthalmopathy and Graves' hyperthyroidism. Amplification from RNA transcripts yielded the TCR beta CDR3 regions. RT-PCR was first run with HTBI primers, then multiplex PCR in a second round. TCRdb reprocessed the multiplex PCR reads with MiXCR, giving one entry per CDR3 protein. The table has 1 million to 1.3 million distinct CDR3 sequences, 35% to 45% seen once. The sample taken for sequencing was peripheral blood or thyroid tissue (not recorded which). The clonotype comes from an adult man with Graves' hyperthyroidism.

The CDR3 DNA follows: TGTGCCAGCAGCCCAGGGGTCGGGGCTAATGTAGCTGAAGCTTTCTTT. Translated: CASSPGVGANVAEAFF. The chain carries TRBV7-9 and TRBJ1-1; tentatively, D is TRBD1 (6 bases). Trimming stripped 5 bases from V and 6 bases from J, with 22 bases between. This CDR3 has 16 amino acids. Germline V lookup: CDR1 SEHNR, CDR2 FQNEAQ (reference sequence).